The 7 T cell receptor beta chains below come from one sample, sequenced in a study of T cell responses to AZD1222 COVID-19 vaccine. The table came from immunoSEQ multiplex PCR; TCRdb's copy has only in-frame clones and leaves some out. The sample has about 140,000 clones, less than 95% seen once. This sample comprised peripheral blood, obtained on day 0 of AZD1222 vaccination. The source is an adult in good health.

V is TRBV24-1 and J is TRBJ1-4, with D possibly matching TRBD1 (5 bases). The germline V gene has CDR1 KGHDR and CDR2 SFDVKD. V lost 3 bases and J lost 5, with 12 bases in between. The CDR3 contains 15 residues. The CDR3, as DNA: TGTGCCACCAGTGATCCCACAGGACGAAATGAAAAACTGTTTTTT. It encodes CATSDPTGRNEKLFF.

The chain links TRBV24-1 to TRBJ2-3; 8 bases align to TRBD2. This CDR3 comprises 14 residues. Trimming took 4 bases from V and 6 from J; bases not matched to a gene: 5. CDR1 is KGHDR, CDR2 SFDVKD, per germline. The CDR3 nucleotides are TGTGCCACCAGTGACTGGACTAGCCTCGATACGCAGTATTTT. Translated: CATSDWTSLDTQYF.

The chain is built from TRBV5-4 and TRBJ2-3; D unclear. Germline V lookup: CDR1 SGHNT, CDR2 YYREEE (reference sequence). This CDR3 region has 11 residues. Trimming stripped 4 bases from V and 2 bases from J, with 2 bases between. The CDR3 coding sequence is TGTGCCAGCAGCCTCACAGATACGCAGTATTTT. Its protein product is CASSLTDTQYF.

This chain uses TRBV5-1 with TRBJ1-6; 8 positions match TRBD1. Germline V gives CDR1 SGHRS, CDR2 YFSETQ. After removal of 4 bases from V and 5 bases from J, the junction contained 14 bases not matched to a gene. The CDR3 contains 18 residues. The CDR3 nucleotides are TGCGCCAGCAGCCCGGGACAGGCAGGTGGTCGGCATAATTCACCCCTCCACTTT. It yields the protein CASSPGQAGGRHNSPLHF.

The CDR3 region has the DNA TGCGCCAGCCGGCCCTTAGCGCGTTACAATGAGCAGTTCTTC. Translation: CASRPLARYNEQFF. This rearrangement joins TRBV5-1 to TRBJ2-1; TRBD2 is a possible D gene (5 bases). V dropped 7 bases and J dropped 4 bases, with 15 bases sitting between them. This CDR3 spans 14 amino acids. The germline gives CDR1 SGHRS, CDR2 YFSETQ.

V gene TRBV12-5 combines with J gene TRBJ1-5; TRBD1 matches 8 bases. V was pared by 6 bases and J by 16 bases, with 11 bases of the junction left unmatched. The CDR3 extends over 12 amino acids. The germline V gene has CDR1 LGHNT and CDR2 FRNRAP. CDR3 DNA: TGTGCTAGTGGGAGACAGGGGACCGAGTATCATTTT. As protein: CASGRQGTEYHF.

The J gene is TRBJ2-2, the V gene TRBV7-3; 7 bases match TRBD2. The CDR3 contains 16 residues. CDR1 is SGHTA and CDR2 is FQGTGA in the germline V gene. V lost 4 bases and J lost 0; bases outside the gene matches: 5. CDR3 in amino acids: CASSSLAGSNTGELFF. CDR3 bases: TGTGCCAGCAGCTCGTTAGCGGGTTCGAACACCGGGGAGCTGTTTTTT.